The 21 T cell receptor beta chains in this list originate from one sample, sequenced in a study of human T cells and chemical hapten exposure. As for time point: pre-sensitization, week 0. The treatment is: therapeutic diphenylcyclopropenone sensitization with weekly scalp DPC. Using its own MiXCR run on the RACE reads, TCRdb lists one record per CDR3 protein. In the table there are tens of thousands of distinct CDR3 sequences, approximately 8.8% of which are singletons. The material sequenced was whole blood, taken in connection with sensitization to the hapten diphenylcyclopropenone (DPC). Receptors were obtained from a woman aged 40 to 50 with alopecia areata. Some clones in this sample may be carry-over from other donors' samples.

This clonotype was picked up many times. The gene calls are TRBV20-1 and TRBJ2-3; D may correspond to TRBD1 or TRBD2 (5 bases each). CDR3 length equals 16 residues. Germline V lookup: CDR1 DFQATT, CDR2 SNEGSKA (reference sequence). V was cut by 5 bases and J by 4 bases, with 22 bases left in between. The CDR3 sequence is CSAFSAGTTQADTQYF. In DNA, the CDR3 is TGCAGTGCTTTCTCCGCCGGGACCACCCAGGCAGATACGCAGTATTTT.

This clonotype occurred a few times. The genes are TRBV7-3 and TRBJ2-3; TRBD2 aligns across 7 bases. This CDR3 spans 15 amino acids. Germline loops: CDR1 SGHTA, CDR2 FQGTGA. V trimming: 5 bases; J trimming: 8 bases; junction bases outside the gene matches: 13. This CDR3 reads CASSAQAGTTFTQYF. The CDR3 region has the DNA TGTGCCAGCAGCGCCCAAGCGGGGACTACCTTTACGCAGTATTTT.

This clonotype has a count of ten or more. This chain joins TRBV6-6 and TRBJ2-5; D might be TRBD2 (6 bases). There are 14 residues in the CDR3. V gave up 5 bases and J gave up 9 bases, with 19 bases separating them. The germline CDR1 and CDR2 sequences are MNHNY and SVGAGI (reference sequence). The CDR3 here is CASSGDSPRAAQYF. The CDR3 DNA reads TGTGCCAGCAGTGGGGACTCCCCAAGGGCCGCCCAGTACTTC.

The chain joins TRBV18 to TRBJ2-7; the D call may be TRBD1 or TRBD2 (5 bases each). Germline CDR1 reads KGHSH; CDR2 reads LQKENI. V shed 3 bases and J shed 7 bases, with 16 bases lying between them. This CDR3 has 14 amino acids. In nucleotides, the CDR3 is TGTGCCAGCTCACCTGGGGGACGGTTAGAGGAGCAGTACTTC. Amino acids: CASSPGGRLEEQYF.

The genes are TRBV4-2 and TRBJ2-2; D is uncertain. In germline, CDR1 is LGHNA, CDR2 YNFKEQ. Trimming cost V 7 bases and J 3 bases, with 12 bases left between them. The CDR3 runs 14 residues. The CDR3 sequence: CASKGQSDTGELFF. The CDR3 DNA follows: TGTGCCAGCAAAGGTCAGTCGGACACCGGGGAGCTGTTTTTT.

This clonotype was detected many times. The chain joins TRBV12-3 or TRBV12-4 to TRBJ2-7, with unresolved D. V lost 6 bases to trimming and J lost 0 bases, with 12 bases between them. The CDR3 length is 14 residues. The CDR3 DNA reads as TGTGCCAGCAGAGCCGGACGGCTCTCCTACGAGCAGTACTTC. Translating gives CASRAGRLSYEQYF.

This clonotype was detected a few times. V is TRBV19 and J is TRBJ2-2; a weak D match, TRBD1 (5 bases). This CDR3 spans 15 amino acids. Germline CDR1 is LNHDA and CDR2 is SQIVND (reference sequence). Trimming removed 3 bases at V and 4 bases at J, with 12 bases between. As DNA, the CDR3 is TGTGCCAGTAGTATCCGGCAGGGAAGCACCGGGGAGCTGTTTTTT. Its protein is CASSIRQGSTGELFF.

V is TRBV12-3 or TRBV12-4 and J is TRBJ2-1; possibly TRBD1 or TRBD2 for D (5 bases each). This CDR3 is built from 15 residues. Trimming took 3 bases from V and 4 from J, leaving 13 bases between them. Here the CDR3 reads CASSFGTAFYNEQFF. The CDR3 region has the DNA TGTGCCAGCAGTTTTGGGACGGCCTTTTACAATGAGCAGTTCTTC.

The chain links TRBV5-4 to TRBJ2-1; D unclear. V dropped 3 bases and J dropped 0 bases, with 10 bases sitting between them. CDR1 and CDR2 (germline): SGHNT, YYREEE (reference sequence). The CDR3 has 15 residues. The CDR3 DNA reads TGTGCCAGCAGCTCCCCCGGCCCCTCCTACAATGAGCAGTTCTTC. Protein product: CASSSPGPSYNEQFF.

The sample holds many counts of this clonotype. The rearrangement links TRBV3-1 to TRBJ1-4, with D hard to call. The CDR3 loop spans 15 amino acids. Germline-derived CDR1 and CDR2 are LGHDT and YNNKEL (reference sequence). The germline V and J ends were trimmed by 4 bases and 0 bases, with 9 bases remaining between them. Here the CDR3 DNA reads TGTGCCAGCAGCCCACCTAACCCAACTAATGAAAAACTGTTTTTT. Its protein product is CASSPPNPTNEKLFF.

This clonotype was counted ten times or more. This chain uses TRBV6-2 or TRBV6-3 with TRBJ1-2; 8 bases agree with TRBD1. There are 14 residues in the CDR3. Trimming cost V 5 bases and J 4 bases; bases outside gene matches: 6. Germline CDR1 MNHEY, CDR2 SVGEGT. CDR3 in DNA: TGTGCCAGCAGTCCGGACAGGGAGTCCTATGGCTACACCTTC. This encodes CASSPDRESYGYTF.

This clonotype appeared many times. The chain links TRBV7-3 to TRBJ1-6, with a possible D match to TRBD1 (5 bases). Germline CDR1 reads SGHTA; CDR2 reads FQGTGA. The CDR3 contains 14 residues. V gave up 1 base and J gave up 13 bases, with 14 bases separating them. The CDR3 loop reads CASSLRGLGDPLHF. The CDR3 region has the DNA TGTGCCAGCAGCTTAAGAGGGCTCGGGGACCCCCTCCACTTT.

This clonotype was seen more than once but under ten times. The rearrangement joins TRBV6-5 to TRBJ1-2; D gene ambiguous. V dropped 2 bases and J dropped 3 bases, with 10 bases sitting between them. The CDR3 runs to 14 residues. Germline CDR1 MNHEY, CDR2 SVGAGI. As DNA, the CDR3 is TGTGCCAGCAGTTACGTCGGCCGCGACTATGGCTACACCTTC. It yields the protein CASSYVGRDYGYTF.

The chain recombines TRBV6-6 with TRBJ2-2; 8 positions match TRBD2. Trimming removed 7 bases from V and 5 bases from J; junction bases left unmatched: 6. From germline, CDR1 is MNHNY and CDR2 SVGAGI (reference sequence). There are 14 residues in the CDR3. CDR3 sequence reads: CASKRGGQTGELFF. CDR3 nucleotide sequence: TGTGCCAGCAAACGGGGGGGGCAGACCGGGGAGCTGTTTTTT.

This clonotype was found many times. The gene calls are TRBV29-1 and TRBJ1-2; 7 nucleotides agree with TRBD1. The CDR3 spans 16 residues. CDR1 SQVTM and CDR2 ANQGSEA come from the germline V gene. The ends lost 5 bases at V and 0 bases at J; junction bases unmatched: 12. CDR3 in amino acids: CSVLSPGQLTNYGYTF. The CDR3 nucleotides read TGCAGCGTTCTAAGCCCGGGACAGCTGACTAACTATGGCTACACCTTC.

This chain links TRBV20-1 with TRBJ2-1; the D is unclear. In germline, CDR1 is DFQATT, CDR2 SNEGSKA (reference sequence). V was cut by 3 bases and J by 3 bases, with 27 bases left in between. This CDR3 comprises 19 residues. CDR3 amino acids: CSASAAAGYRTTGYNEQFF. In DNA, the CDR3 is TGCAGTGCTAGCGCCGCGGCCGGGTATCGGACGACCGGCTACAATGAGCAGTTCTTC.

This clonotype appeared a few times. This chain connects TRBV5-5 to TRBJ2-3; 9 positions match TRBD2. Germline CDR1 reads SGHKS; CDR2 reads YYEKEE (reference sequence). The CDR3 has 15 amino acids. Losses at the gene ends were 4 bases for V and 2 bases for J; bases not matched to a gene: 5. For the CDR3, the DNA is TGTGCCAGCAGCGCGGGGGGGACCGACACAGATACGCAGTATTTT. Translation gives CASSAGGTDTDTQYF.

This clonotype was counted many times. The V and J genes are TRBV7-9 and TRBJ2-7; no clear D gene. Germline V gene lookup returns CDR1 SEHNR and CDR2 FQNEAQ (reference sequence). This CDR3 is 14 amino acids long. V dropped 5 bases and J dropped 0 bases, with 11 bases sitting between them. The CDR3 sequence is CASSPKWDSYEQYF. DNA for the CDR3: TGTGCCAGCAGCCCGAAGTGGGACTCCTACGAGCAGTACTTC.

A remark on this clonotype: A read error may be the cause here, since a much bigger clone is one base away. V and J are TRBV13 and TRBJ2-7; 8 bases are shared with TRBD1. J lost 6 bases, V lost 5 bases, and 12 bases had no gene match. This CDR3 region has 15 residues. CDR1 is PRHDT and CDR2 is FYEKMQ in the germline V gene (reference sequence). The CDR3 DNA is TGTGCCAGCAGCCGAACAGGACAGGGAAGGTGCGAGCAGTACTTC. Its translation: CASSRTGQGRCEQYF.

There are a few counts of this clonotype. The CDR3 sequence is CASSTHTGDTQYF. CDR3 nucleotides: TGTGCCAGCAGCACACATACAGGGGATACGCAGTATTTT. The J gene is TRBJ2-3, the V gene TRBV2; D might be TRBD1 (6 bases). The CDR3 sequence is 13 residues long. V shed 6 bases and J shed 6 bases, with 13 bases lying between them. From germline, CDR1 is SNHLY and CDR2 FYNNEI.

This clonotype was seen ten or more times. The chain couples TRBV4-3 to TRBJ1-6; D is undetermined. Trimming pared 0 bases from V and 0 bases from J, leaving 12 bases between. The CDR3 contains 18 residues. The germline V gene encodes CDR1 LGHNA and CDR2 YSLEER. CDR3 nucleotide sequence: TGCGCCAGCAGCCAAGATGGAAGCGGGAGCTCCTATAATTCACCCCTCCACTTT. It specifies CASSQDGSGSSYNSPLHF.